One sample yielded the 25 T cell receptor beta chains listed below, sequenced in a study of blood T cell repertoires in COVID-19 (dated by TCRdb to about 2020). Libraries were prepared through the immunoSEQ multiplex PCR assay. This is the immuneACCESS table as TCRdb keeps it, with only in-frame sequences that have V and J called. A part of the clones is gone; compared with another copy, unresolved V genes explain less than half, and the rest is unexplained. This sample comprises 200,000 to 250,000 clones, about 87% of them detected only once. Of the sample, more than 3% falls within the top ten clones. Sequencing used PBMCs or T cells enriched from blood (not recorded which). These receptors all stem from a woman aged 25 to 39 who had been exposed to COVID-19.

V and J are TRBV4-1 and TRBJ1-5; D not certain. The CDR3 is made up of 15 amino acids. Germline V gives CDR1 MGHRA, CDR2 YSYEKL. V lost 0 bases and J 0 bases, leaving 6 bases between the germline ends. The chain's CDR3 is CASSQDNYSNQPQHF. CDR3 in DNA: TGCGCCAGCAGCCAAGACAACTATAGCAATCAGCCCCAGCATTTT.

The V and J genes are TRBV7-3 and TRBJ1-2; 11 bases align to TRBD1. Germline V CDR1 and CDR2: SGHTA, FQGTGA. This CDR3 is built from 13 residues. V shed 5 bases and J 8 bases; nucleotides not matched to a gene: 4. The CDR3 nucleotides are TGTGCCAGCAGCCCGGACAGGGGGCTGGGCTACACCTTC. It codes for CASSPDRGLGYTF.

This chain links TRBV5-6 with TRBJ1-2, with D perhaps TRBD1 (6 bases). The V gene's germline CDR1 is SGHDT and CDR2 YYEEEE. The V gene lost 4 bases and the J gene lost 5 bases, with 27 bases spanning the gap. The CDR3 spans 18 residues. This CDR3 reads CASSRPTGPRKDRYGYTF. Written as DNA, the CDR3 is TGTGCCAGCAGCAGGCCCACAGGGCCCAGGAAGGATCGTTATGGCTACACCTTC.

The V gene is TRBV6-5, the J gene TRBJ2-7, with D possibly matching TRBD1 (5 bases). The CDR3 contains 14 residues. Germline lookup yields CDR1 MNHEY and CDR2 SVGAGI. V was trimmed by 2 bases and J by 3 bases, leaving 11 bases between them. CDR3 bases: TGTGCCAGCAGTTACAGCCAGGGCAACTACGAGCAGTACTTC. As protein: CASSYSQGNYEQYF.

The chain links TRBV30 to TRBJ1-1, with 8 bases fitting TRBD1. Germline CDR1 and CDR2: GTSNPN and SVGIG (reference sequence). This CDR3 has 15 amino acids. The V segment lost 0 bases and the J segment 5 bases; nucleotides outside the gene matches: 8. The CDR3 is CAWSVPGRGRTEAFF. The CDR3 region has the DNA TGTGCCTGGAGTGTACCCGGCAGGGGGCGGACTGAAGCTTTCTTT. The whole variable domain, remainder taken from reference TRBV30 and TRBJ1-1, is SQTIHQWPATLVQPVGSPLSLECTVEGTSNPNLYWYRQAAGRGLQLLFYSVGIGQISSEVPQNLSASRPQDRQFILSSKKLLLSDSGFYLCAWSVPGRGRTEAFFGQGTRLTVV.

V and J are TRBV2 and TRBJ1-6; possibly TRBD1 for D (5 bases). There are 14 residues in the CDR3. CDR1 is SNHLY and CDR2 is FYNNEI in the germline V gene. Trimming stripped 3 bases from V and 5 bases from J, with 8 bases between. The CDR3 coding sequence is TGTGCCAGCAGTGAGCAGGGCGATAATTCACCCCTCCACTTT. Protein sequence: CASSEQGDNSPLHF.

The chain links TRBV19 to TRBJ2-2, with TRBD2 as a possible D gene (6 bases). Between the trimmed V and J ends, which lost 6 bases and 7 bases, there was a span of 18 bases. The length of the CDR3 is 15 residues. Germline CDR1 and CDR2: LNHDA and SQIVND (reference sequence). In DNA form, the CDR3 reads TGTGCCAGTAGGAGGGCGGGGCGCCGGTTCGGGGAGCTGTTTTTT. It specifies CASRRAGRRFGELFF.

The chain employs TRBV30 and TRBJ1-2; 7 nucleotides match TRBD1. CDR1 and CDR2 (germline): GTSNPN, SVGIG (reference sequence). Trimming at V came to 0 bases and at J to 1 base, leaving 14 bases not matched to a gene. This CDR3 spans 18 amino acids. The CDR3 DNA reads TGTGCCTGGAGTGTACGCGGTTTGGGACAGAGACTTAACTATGGCTACACCTTC. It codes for CAWSVRGLGQRLNYGYTF.

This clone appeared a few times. This CDR3 reads CASRGQGQETQYF. CDR3 nucleotides: TGTGCCAGCAGGGGACAAGGCCAAGAGACCCAGTACTTC. The chain uses TRBV28 and TRBJ2-5, with D possibly TRBD1 on 6 matching bases. Germline lookup yields CDR1 MDHEN and CDR2 SYDVKM. With 6 bases removed from V and 1 base from J, the gap between germline ends came to 9 bases. The CDR3 is 13 residues long.

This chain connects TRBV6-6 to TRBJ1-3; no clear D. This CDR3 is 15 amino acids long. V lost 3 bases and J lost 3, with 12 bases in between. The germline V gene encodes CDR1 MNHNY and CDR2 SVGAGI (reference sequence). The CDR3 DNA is TGTGCCAGCAGTTATACTGGCAGGTGTGGAAACACCATATATTTT. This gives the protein CASSYTGRCGNTIYF.

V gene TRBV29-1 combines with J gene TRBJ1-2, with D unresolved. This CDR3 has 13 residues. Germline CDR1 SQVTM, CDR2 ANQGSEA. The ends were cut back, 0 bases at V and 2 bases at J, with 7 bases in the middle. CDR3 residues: CSVEDLGNYGYTF. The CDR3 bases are TGCAGCGTTGAAGATCTAGGAAACTATGGCTACACCTTC.

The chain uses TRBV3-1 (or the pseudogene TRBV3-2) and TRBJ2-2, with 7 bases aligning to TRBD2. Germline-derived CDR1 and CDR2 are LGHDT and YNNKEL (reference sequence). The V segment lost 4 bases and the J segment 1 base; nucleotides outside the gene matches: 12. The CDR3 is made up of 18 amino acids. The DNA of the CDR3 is TGTGCCAGCAGCCCCCCGAAGGTAGCGGGCCTGAACACCGGGGAGCTGTTTTTT. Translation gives CASSPPKVAGLNTGELFF.

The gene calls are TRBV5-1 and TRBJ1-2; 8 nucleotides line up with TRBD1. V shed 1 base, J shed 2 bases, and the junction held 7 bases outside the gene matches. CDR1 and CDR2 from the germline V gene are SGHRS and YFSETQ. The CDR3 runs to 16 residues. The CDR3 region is CASSLNHWTGNYGYTF. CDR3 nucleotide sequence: TGCGCCAGCAGCTTGAACCACTGGACAGGGAACTATGGCTACACCTTC.

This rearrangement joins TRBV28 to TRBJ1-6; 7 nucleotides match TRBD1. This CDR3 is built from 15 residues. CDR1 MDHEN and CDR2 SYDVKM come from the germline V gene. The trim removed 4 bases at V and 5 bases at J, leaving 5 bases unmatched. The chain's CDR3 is CASSSPGTDNSPLHF. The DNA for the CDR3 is TGTGCCAGCAGTTCCCCCGGGACAGATAATTCACCCCTCCACTTT.

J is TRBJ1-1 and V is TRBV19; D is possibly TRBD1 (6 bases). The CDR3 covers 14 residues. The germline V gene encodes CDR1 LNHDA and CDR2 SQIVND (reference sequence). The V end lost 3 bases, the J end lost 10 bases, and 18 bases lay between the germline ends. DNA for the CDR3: TGTGCCAGTAGTATTTTGGGGGCAGGTGTCGGAGCTTTCTTT. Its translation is CASSILGAGVGAFF. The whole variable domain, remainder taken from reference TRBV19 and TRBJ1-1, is DGGITQSPKYLFRKEGQNVTLSCEQNLNHDAMYWYRQDPGQGLRLIYYSQIVNDFQKGDIAEGYSVSREKKESFPLTVTSAQKNPTAFYLCASSILGAGVGAFFGQGTRLTVV.

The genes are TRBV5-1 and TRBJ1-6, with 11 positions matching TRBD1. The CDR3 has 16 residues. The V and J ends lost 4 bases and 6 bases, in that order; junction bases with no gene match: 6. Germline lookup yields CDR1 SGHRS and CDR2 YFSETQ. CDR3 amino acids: CASSEGQGASNSPLHF. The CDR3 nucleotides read TGCGCCAGCAGCGAAGGACAGGGGGCGAGTAATTCACCCCTCCACTTT. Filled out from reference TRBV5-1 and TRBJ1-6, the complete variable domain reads KAGVTQTPRYLIKTRGQQVTLSCSPISGHRSVSWYQQTPGQGLQFLFEYFSETQRNKGNFPGRFSGRQFSNSRSEMNVSTLELGDSALYLCASSEGQGASNSPLHFGNGTRLTVT.

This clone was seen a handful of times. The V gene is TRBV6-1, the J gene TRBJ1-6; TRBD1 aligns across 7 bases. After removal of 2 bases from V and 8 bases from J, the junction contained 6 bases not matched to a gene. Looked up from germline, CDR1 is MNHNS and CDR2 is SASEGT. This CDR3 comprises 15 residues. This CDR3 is CASSERDRNYSPLHF. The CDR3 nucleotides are TGTGCCAGCAGTGAACGGGACAGAAATTATTCACCCCTCCACTTT.

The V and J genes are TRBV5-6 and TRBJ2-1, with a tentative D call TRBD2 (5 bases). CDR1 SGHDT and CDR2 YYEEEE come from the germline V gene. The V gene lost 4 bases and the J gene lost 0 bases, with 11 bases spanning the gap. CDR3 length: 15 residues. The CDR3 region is CASSVSGLSYNEQFF. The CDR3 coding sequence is TGTGCCAGCAGCGTAAGCGGCCTCTCCTACAATGAGCAGTTCTTC.

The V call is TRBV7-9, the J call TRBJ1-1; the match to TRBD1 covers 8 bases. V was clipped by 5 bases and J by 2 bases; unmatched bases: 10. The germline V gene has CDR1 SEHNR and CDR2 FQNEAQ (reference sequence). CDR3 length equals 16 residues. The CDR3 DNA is TGTGCCAGCAGCCAGATTTGGACAGGGAGAAACACTGAAGCTTTCTTT. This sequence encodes CASSQIWTGRNTEAFF.

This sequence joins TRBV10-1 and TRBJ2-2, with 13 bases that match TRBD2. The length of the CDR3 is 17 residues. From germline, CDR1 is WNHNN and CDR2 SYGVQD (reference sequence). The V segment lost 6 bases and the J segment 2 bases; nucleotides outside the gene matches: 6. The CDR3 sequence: CASSGLAGVGNTGELFF. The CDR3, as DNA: TGCGCCAGCAGCGGACTAGCGGGAGTTGGAAACACCGGGGAGCTGTTTTTT.

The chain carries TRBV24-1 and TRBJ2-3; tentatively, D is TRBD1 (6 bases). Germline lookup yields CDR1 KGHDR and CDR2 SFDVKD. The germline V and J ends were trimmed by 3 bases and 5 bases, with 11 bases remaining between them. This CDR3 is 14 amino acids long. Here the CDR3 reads CATSDLGHGDTQYF. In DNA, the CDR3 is TGTGCCACCAGTGATCTGGGACACGGAGATACGCAGTATTTT.

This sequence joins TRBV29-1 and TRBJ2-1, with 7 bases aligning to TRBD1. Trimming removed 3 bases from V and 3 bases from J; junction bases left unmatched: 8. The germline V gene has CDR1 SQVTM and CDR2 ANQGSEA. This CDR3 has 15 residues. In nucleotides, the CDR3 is TGCAGCGTTGACACCCGGGACAGCATCTACAATGAGCAGTTCTTC. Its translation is CSVDTRDSIYNEQFF.

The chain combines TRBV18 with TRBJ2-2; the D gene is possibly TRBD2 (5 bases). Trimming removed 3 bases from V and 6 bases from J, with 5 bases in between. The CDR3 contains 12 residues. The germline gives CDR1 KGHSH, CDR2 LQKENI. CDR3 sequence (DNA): TGTGCCAGCTCACCGAGGGCCGGGGAGCTGTTTTTT. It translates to CASSPRAGELFF.

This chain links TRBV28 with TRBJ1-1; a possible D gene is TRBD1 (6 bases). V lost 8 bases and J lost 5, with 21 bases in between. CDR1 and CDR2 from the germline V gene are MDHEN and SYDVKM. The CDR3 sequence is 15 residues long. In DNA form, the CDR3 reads TGTGCCAGCCGCTCCCAACAGGGAAGTGGTACTGAAGCTTTCTTT. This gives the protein CASRSQQGSGTEAFF.

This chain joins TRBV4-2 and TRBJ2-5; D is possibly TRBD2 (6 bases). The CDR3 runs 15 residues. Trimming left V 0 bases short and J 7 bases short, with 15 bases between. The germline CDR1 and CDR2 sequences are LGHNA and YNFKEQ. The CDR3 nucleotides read TGTGCCAGCAGCCAAGATACGGGGGTAATGGGGACCCAGTACTTC. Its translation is CASSQDTGVMGTQYF.